This T cell receptor (beta chain) was observed in a study of blood T cell repertoires in COVID-19 (dated by TCRdb to 2019 to 2021). Looking at the study overall: Samples covering the acute and convalescent phases of COVID-19 were provided by collaborators in the United States, Italy and Spain. The prospective study material was composed of cDNA or gDNA derived from T cells, B-cell-depleted T cells, or PBMCs. The dataset comprised deeply sampled blood TCRbeta repertoires from subjects exposed to, actively infected with, or recovered from COVID-19. The repertoires were released in a freely available public database meant as a resource for research on the immune response to SARS-CoV-2. Samples were obtained from the ongoing ImmuneRACE study (first 160 participants) and from 1,254 subjects provided by 6 global collaborators. Sample metadata almost always included a de-identified subject ID, COVID-19 status, age in years and sex. Where available, HLA class I and class II types were taken from metadata supplied by the sample provider and were not determined by assay-based typing.

This clone has only one observation. What antigen it recognizes has not been identified. Within one base of it there is no much larger clone, and no base qualities were kept. Each collaborating institution followed its own protocols to collect whole blood in K2EDTA tubes. For TCRbeta analysis, collaborators shipped samples as frozen whole blood, isolated PBMCs, or DNA extracted from either of those sample types. The immunoSEQ Assay, a bias-controlled multiplex PCR, was used to amplify TCRbeta CDR3 regions from genomic DNA. Regarding the original processing steps: The number of nucleated cells in each sample was estimated by amplification of reference gene primers within the assay. To quantify the absolute abundance of each unique TCRbeta CDR3 rearrangement, sequence reads were collapsed and filtered. For each sample, productive Simpson clonality was calculated as the square root of Simpson's diversity index across productive rearrangements. Held by TCRdb, this immuneACCESS table contains in-frame sequences only and omits some clones. Under half of the omission traces to an unresolved V gene where checked; the cause of the rest is unknown. V, J and clone size are those of that table, while D and trimming were read from the DNA. For this sample there are over 40,000 clones; 80% to 90% appear just once. The ten largest clones take up roughly 2.5% of the sample.

As encoded in the germline V gene (reference sequence), CDR1 is SEHNR while CDR2 is FQNEAQ. There are 14 amino acids in the CDR3, from cysteine to phenylalanine inclusive. Only CDR3 DNA is held: 42 bases, read in frame from base 1. Trimming costs V 8 bases and J 5 bases, and their ends lie 15 bases apart. Points the paper makes about the study in general: The quantity of clinical and demographic metadata differed by source and by participant and was supplied without curation.

The sequence came from a man older than 75 with acute or convalescent COVID-19. The sample comprised peripheral blood. The chain is encoded by TRBV7-9 joined to TRBJ2-2; tentative D gene TRBD1, with 6 bases matching. For the CDR3, the sequence is CASFLGTTTGELFF. The sequence in DNA is TGTGCCAGCTTCCTAGGGACAACAACCGGGGAGCTGTTTTTT.